The 29 T cell receptor beta chains listed next were all sequenced from one sample in a study of T cell responses to AZD1222 COVID-19 vaccine listed by TCRdb under 2021. The label giving this sample's time point can be read as: about 28 days (+/-7) after the second vaccine dose. The library was generated by the immunoSEQ multiplex PCR assay. TCRdb obtained this table from immuneACCESS and retained in-frame rearrangements with V and J assigned. These tables miss some clones; where compared with another copy, unresolved V genes account for less than half of the shortfall, and the remainder is unexplained. This sample lists some 150,000 clones; 92% were detected once. 2.5% to 3.5% of the sample belongs to the ten largest clones. The starting material was peripheral blood, obtained 28 days after the second AZD1222 dose. Receptors originate from an adult who received the AZD1222 COVID-19 vaccine.

The rearrangement uses TRBV18 and TRBJ2-6; 9 nucleotides agree with TRBD1. This CDR3 has 18 amino acids. Germline lookup yields CDR1 KGHSH and CDR2 LQKENI. Trimming took 5 bases from V and 2 from J; bases not matched to a gene: 10. CDR3 protein: CASSAGTGSTAGANVLTF. In DNA, the CDR3 is TGTGCCAGCTCAGCCGGGACAGGGTCGACTGCTGGGGCCAACGTCCTGACTTTC.

Comment on this clone: The sample contains more than one DNA sequence encoding this CDR3. This chain connects TRBV28 to TRBJ1-2; a possible D gene is TRBD1 (5 bases). Trimming removed 6 bases at V and 4 bases at J, with 9 bases between. The CDR3 runs 12 residues. The germline gives CDR1 MDHEN, CDR2 SYDVKM. This chain's CDR3 is CASSVRVYGYTF. Written as DNA, the CDR3 is TGTGCCAGCAGCGTCAGGGTCTATGGCTACACCTTC.

The chain couples TRBV5-1 to TRBJ2-1; 10 bases are a match to TRBD2. Germline CDR1 SGHRS, CDR2 YFSETQ. Trimming took 4 bases from V and 12 from J; bases not matched to a gene: 10. CDR3 length: 14 residues. CDR3 loop: CASSGTSASRGQFF. The CDR3 DNA sequence: TGCGCCAGCAGCGGGACTAGCGCCTCCCGTGGGCAGTTCTTC.

The V gene is TRBV25-1, the J gene TRBJ2-1; D is ambiguous. Germline values: CDR1 MGHDK, CDR2 SYGVNS. The CDR3 has 12 residues. V was pared by 1 base and J by 7 bases, with 5 bases between. For the CDR3, the DNA is TGTGCCAGCAGTGAATTCTCGAATGAGCAGTTCTTC. Protein: CASSEFSNEQFF.

This clone was picked up a small number of times. The CDR3 region has the DNA TGTGCCTGGAATTGGGGGGGCGGCACAGATACGCAGTATTTT. Its translation: CAWNWGGGTDTQYF. The chain recombines TRBV30 with TRBJ2-3; maybe TRBD2 (7 bases). V lost 4 bases and J 1 base, leaving 12 bases between the germline ends. The germline V gene has CDR1 GTSNPN and CDR2 SVGIG (reference sequence). The CDR3 length is 14 residues.

This chain connects TRBV28 to TRBJ1-5; the D gene is possibly TRBD1 (5 bases). The germline gives CDR1 MDHEN, CDR2 SYDVKM. The CDR3 is 15 amino acids. V was shortened by 3 bases and J by 7 bases, with 16 bases between the two germline ends. The CDR3 region is CASSFSTGSYQPQHF. CDR3 sequence (DNA): TGTGCCAGCAGTTTTAGTACAGGAAGTTACCAGCCCCAGCATTTT.

The chain carries TRBV5-1 and TRBJ1-5; D is undetermined. The CDR3 has 15 residues. V gave up 1 base and J gave up 3 bases, with 11 bases separating them. Germline V gives CDR1 SGHRS, CDR2 YFSETQ. The CDR3 here is CASSLRAGNNQPQHF. CDR3 DNA sequence: TGCGCCAGCAGCTTGAGGGCAGGAAACAATCAGCCCCAGCATTTT. The entire variable domain, with the rest obtained from reference TRBV5-1 and TRBJ1-5, is as follows: KAGVTQTPRYLIKTRGQQVTLSCSPISGHRSVSWYQQTPGQGLQFLFEYFSETQRNKGNFPGRFSGRQFSNSRSEMNVSTLELGDSALYLCASSLRAGNNQPQHFGDGTRLSIL.

This clone was seen just once. The chain carries TRBV9 and TRBJ1-1, with D hard to call. The CDR3 has 13 amino acids. The germline V gene encodes CDR1 SGDLS and CDR2 YYNGEE. Deletions cut 2 bases from V and 1 base from J, with 6 bases between. The CDR3, as DNA: TGTGCCAGCAGCGTTTCGGGGAACACTGAAGCTTTCTTT. Protein sequence: CASSVSGNTEAFF.

The CDR3 loop is CASSLDMGAGELFF. The CDR3 coding sequence is TGTGCCAGCAGCTTAGATATGGGTGCCGGGGAGCTGTTTTTT. The chain couples TRBV11-3 to TRBJ2-2; D gene unclear. Per the germline V gene, CDR1 is SGHNT and CDR2 is YENEEA. The CDR3 consists of 14 residues. V was trimmed by 0 bases and J by 6 bases, leaving 8 bases between them.

The V call is TRBV11-3, the J call TRBJ1-4; 11 bases map to TRBD1. After removal of 6 bases from V and 6 bases from J, the junction contained 9 bases not matched to a gene. The CDR3 has 16 amino acids. Germline V gene data show CDR1 as SGHNT and CDR2 as YENEEA. Here the CDR3 DNA reads TGTGCCAGCAGTGACCCCCGGACAGGGGGCGATGAAAAACTGTTTTTT. It encodes CASSDPRTGGDEKLFF.

The CDR3 loop reads CASSLSFGQGADTQYF. CDR3 DNA sequence: TGTGCCAGCAGCTTAAGCTTTGGGCAGGGGGCAGATACGCAGTATTTT. The genes are TRBV7-3 and TRBJ2-3; 7 nucleotides match TRBD1. J lost 4 bases, V lost 1 base, and 8 bases had no gene match. Germline V gives CDR1 SGHTA, CDR2 FQGTGA. The CDR3 length is 16 residues.

This clone was seen more than once but under ten times. The chain recombines TRBV29-1 with TRBJ2-1, with 8 positions matching TRBD1. CDR1 SQVTM and CDR2 ANQGSEA come from the germline V gene. The length of the CDR3 is 14 residues. V trimming: 6 bases; J trimming: 3 bases; junction bases outside the gene matches: 7. CDR3 nucleotide sequence: TGCAGCGTCCCCGGACAGGGAGACTACAATGAGCAGTTCTTC. Amino acids: CSVPGQGDYNEQFF.

The genes are TRBV10-3 and TRBJ2-2; TRBD2 matches 14 bases. This CDR3 spans 18 amino acids. Looked up from germline, CDR1 is ENHRY and CDR2 is SYGVKD. V shed 3 bases and J 3 bases; nucleotides not matched to a gene: 6. The DNA for the CDR3 is TGTGCCATCAGTGATTGGGGACTAGCGGGAGTCGACACCGGGGAGCTGTTTTTT. Protein sequence: CAISDWGLAGVDTGELFF.

The V call is TRBV27, the J call TRBJ1-6; D call uncertain. The ends were cut back, 2 bases at V and 12 bases at J, with 11 bases in the middle. Germline V gives CDR1 MNHEY, CDR2 SMNVEV (reference sequence). CDR3 length: 13 amino acids. The CDR3 sequence: CASSLSLTEPLHF. Written as DNA, the CDR3 is TGTGCCAGCAGTTTAAGTCTGACGGAACCCCTCCACTTT.

V usage is TRBV7-2 and J usage is TRBJ2-7; 12 nucleotides align to TRBD2. Losses at the gene ends were 5 bases for V and 3 bases for J; bases not matched to a gene: 8. Germline V gene data show CDR1 as SGHTA and CDR2 as FQGNSA. The CDR3 runs 16 residues. Here the CDR3 DNA reads TGTGCCAGCAGCCCTCAGCCGGGACTAGCGGGCTACGAGCAGTACTTC. It yields the protein CASSPQPGLAGYEQYF.

This sequence joins TRBV11-2 and TRBJ1-1, with D perhaps TRBD1 (5 bases). Trimming cost V 5 bases and J 3 bases, with 10 bases left between them. Germline CDR1 reads SGHAT; CDR2 reads FQNNGV. The CDR3 has 13 amino acids. CDR3 sequence: CASSRQGDTEAFF. CDR3 in DNA: TGTGCCAGCAGCCGCCAGGGCGACACTGAAGCTTTCTTT.

The gene calls are TRBV6-6 and TRBJ1-2; 8 nucleotides agree with TRBD1. Trimming cost V 7 bases and J 8 bases; bases outside gene matches: 15. Germline V gene data show CDR1 as MNHNY and CDR2 as SVGAGI (reference sequence). The CDR3 extends over 15 amino acids. The CDR3 here is CASIDRQGRLDGYTF. DNA of the CDR3: TGTGCCAGCATTGATCGACAGGGGAGGCTCGACGGCTACACCTTC.

The genes are TRBV6-5 and TRBJ1-1, with D possibly matching TRBD1 (5 bases). CDR1 and CDR2 from the germline V gene are MNHEY and SVGAGI. This CDR3 spans 15 amino acids. V was clipped by 5 bases and J by 3 bases, with 16 bases between them. The CDR3 DNA is TGTGCCAGCAGTCCATATGGGGTCAGGGACACTGAAGCTTTCTTT. Protein sequence: CASSPYGVRDTEAFF.

The table lists this clone with a count of one. The chain links TRBV29-1 to TRBJ2-1; unclear D gene. Trimming took off 3 bases at V and 3 bases at J, with 15 bases between the two ends. The germline CDR1 and CDR2 sequences are SQVTM and ANQGSEA. CDR3 length: 15 amino acids. The CDR3 reads CSVDSSVGLYNEQFF. DNA for the CDR3: TGCAGCGTTGATAGCTCGGTGGGTCTCTACAATGAGCAGTTCTTC.

Points on this clone: In the same sample, other DNA sequences code for this CDR3. The J gene is TRBJ2-7, the V gene TRBV27; 12 bases map to TRBD2. The CDR3 runs to 15 residues. The germline gives CDR1 MNHEY, CDR2 SMNVEV (reference sequence). With V trimmed by 5 bases and J by 6 bases, 8 bases remained unmatched. The CDR3 sequence is CASSLRTSGMGEQYF. CDR3 DNA sequence: TGTGCCAGCAGTCTCAGGACTAGCGGGATGGGCGAGCAGTACTTC.

The chain is built from TRBV9 and TRBJ2-1; TRBD2 aligns across 14 bases. V shed 5 bases, J shed 9 bases, and the junction held 7 bases outside the gene matches. CDR3 size: 15 residues. Per germline, CDR1 SGDLS and CDR2 YYNGEE. CDR3 bases: TGTGCCAGCAGGTCGGGACTAGCGGGAGTCGGTGAGCAGTTCTTC. This codes for CASRSGLAGVGEQFF.

The V gene is TRBV11-3, the J gene TRBJ2-7; D might be TRBD1 or TRBD2, each matching 5 bases. Germline CDR1 is SGHNT and CDR2 is YENEEA. CDR3 length: 15 amino acids. V was clipped by 3 bases and J by 5 bases, with 17 bases between them. The DNA of the CDR3 is TGTGCCAGCAGCTTTTTCTCCGAGGGGCTGGACGAGCAGTACTTC. Its translation: CASSFFSEGLDEQYF.

The chain couples TRBV28 to TRBJ2-4; a weak D match, TRBD2 (5 bases). Trimming removed 6 bases at V and 0 bases at J, with 15 bases between. CDR1 and CDR2 (germline): MDHEN, SYDVKM. This CDR3 region has 16 residues. Here the CDR3 DNA reads TGTGCCAGCAGCCCAAGCGGAGGATTAGCCAAAAACATTCAGTACTTC. As protein: CASSPSGGLAKNIQYF.

This chain joins TRBV24-1 and TRBJ1-2; 9 bases match TRBD1. Germline loops: CDR1 KGHDR, CDR2 SFDVKD. V shed 4 bases, J shed 8 bases, and the junction held 10 bases outside the gene matches. The CDR3 is 15 amino acids. CDR3 residues: CATSDPTGGRRGYTF. The CDR3, as DNA: TGTGCCACCAGTGACCCTACAGGGGGCCGCCGCGGCTACACCTTC.

The chain is built from TRBV28 and TRBJ1-2, with D possibly being TRBD1 (5 bases). V was shortened by 1 base and J by 4 bases, with 13 bases between the two germline ends. The CDR3 contains 15 residues. In germline, CDR1 is MDHEN, CDR2 SYDVKM. The CDR3 DNA sequence: TGTGCCAGCAGTTTATTCGGGGGAACCGGCTATGGCTACACCTTC. Translation: CASSLFGGTGYGYTF.

The rearrangement uses TRBV28 and TRBJ1-1, with TRBD1 as a possible D gene (5 bases). Trimming took 9 bases from V and 4 from J, leaving 12 bases between them. The CDR3 covers 12 residues. CDR1 and CDR2 (germline): MDHEN, SYDVKM. CDR3 sequence: CASIQGGTEAFF. CDR3 nucleotide sequence: TGTGCCAGTATCCAGGGAGGCACTGAAGCTTTCTTT.

This rearrangement joins TRBV7-2 to TRBJ1-2; unclear D gene. Germline CDR1 SGHTA, CDR2 FQGNSA. V gave up 0 bases and J gave up 6 bases, with 14 bases separating them. The CDR3 covers 15 residues. CDR3 sequence reads: CASSLAGGPGNGYTF. The DNA of the CDR3 is TGTGCCAGCAGCTTAGCGGGTGGTCCGGGAAATGGCTACACCTTC.

This sequence joins TRBV14 and TRBJ1-1, with D possibly being TRBD1 (5 bases). The CDR3 spans 14 residues. Trimming removed 4 bases at V and 1 base at J, with 10 bases between. Germline CDR1 reads SGHDN; CDR2 reads FVKESK. CDR3 region: CASSPAGRNTEAFF. CDR3 in DNA: TGTGCCAGCAGCCCGGCAGGGAGGAACACTGAAGCTTTCTTT.

The chain carries TRBV25-1 and TRBJ1-3, with 8 bases matching TRBD1. Germline V gene lookup returns CDR1 MGHDK and CDR2 SYGVNS. There are 16 residues in the CDR3. V dropped 3 bases and J dropped 2; count of bases not matched to a gene: 6. The chain's CDR3 is CASSDADRAPGNTIYF. CDR3 nucleotides: TGTGCCAGCAGTGACGCGGACAGGGCCCCTGGAAACACCATATATTTT.